This TCR beta chain was retrieved from a study of shared clonotypes between healthy human individuals. The study's findings and limits: Sorted-subset sequencing, rarefaction showed, was incomplete despite large depth. Researchers found naive subsets generally carried larger estimated richness than memory subsets. Relative to clonotypes present in all four donors, those not shared had lower generation probabilities.

In germline, CDR1 is MDHEN, CDR2 SYDVKM. The CDR3 runs to 14 residues. V was pared by 4 bases and J by 2 bases, with 11 bases between. On sorted subsets, replicate PCRs used 200 to 250 ng DNA, or 31,000 or so T cell genomes. Sequencing used immunoSEQ multiplex PCR; TCRdb keeps in-frame clones, though not all of them. Altogether about 92,000 clones are present, approximately 63% being singletons, with the ten largest covering approximately 46%. With respect to this clone: Its antigen is still unknown.

The receptor was isolated from a man aged 25-40 years in good health. Sequenced sample: memory CD8+ T cells sorted from blood. Subset noted: CD45RO+ cells pooled with CCR7-negative TemRA cells. The V and J genes are TRBV28 and TRBJ1-2, with a possible D match to TRBD1 (6 bases). The CDR3 region has the DNA TGTGCCAGCAGTTCTCAGGGGACCAACTATGGCTACACCTTC. It is translated as CASSSQGTNYGYTF.